This TCR beta chain was observed in a study of cytomegalovirus exposure and HLA in healthy donors. Amplification used 60 Vbeta primers and 13 Jbeta primers. Sequencing was performed with immunoSEQ multiplex PCR; in TCRdb, only in-frame clones are kept and a portion is missing. Among 150,000 to 200,000 clones listed, 75% to 90% were seen once. V gave up 3 bases and J gave up 4 bases; unmatched junction bases: 3. The CDR3 covers 14 residues. Germline V CDR1 and CDR2: SGHNT, YENEEA. The chain links TRBV11-3 to TRBJ1-1, with 9 bases identical to TRBD1. Sequencing was done on a sample of PBMCs. The sequence came from a girl under 10 years old in good health and CMV-seropositive. CDR3 in amino acids: CASSLTGGSTEAFF. The DNA of the CDR3 is TGTGCCAGCAGCTTGACAGGGGGGTCCACTGAAGCTTTCTTT.